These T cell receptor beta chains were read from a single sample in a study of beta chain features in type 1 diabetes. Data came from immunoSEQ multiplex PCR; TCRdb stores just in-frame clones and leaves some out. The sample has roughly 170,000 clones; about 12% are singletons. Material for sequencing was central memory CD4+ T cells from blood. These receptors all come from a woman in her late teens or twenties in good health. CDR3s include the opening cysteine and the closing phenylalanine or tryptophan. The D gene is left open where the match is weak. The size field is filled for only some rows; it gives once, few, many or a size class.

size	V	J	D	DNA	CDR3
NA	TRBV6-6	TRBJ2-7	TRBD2	TGTGCCAGCATTAACGCGGGAGGTTCCTACGAGCAGTACTTC	CASINAGGSYEQYF
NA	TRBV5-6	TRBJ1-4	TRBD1	TGTGCCAGCAGCCGCCCGAGGGGGCGAGGGAGGAAACTGTTTTTT	CASSRPRGRGRKLFF
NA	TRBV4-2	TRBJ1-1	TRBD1	TGTGCCAGCAGCCAACAGGGGGGGAACACTGAAGCTTTCTTT	CASSQQGGNTEAFF
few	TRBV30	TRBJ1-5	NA	TGTGCCTGGACCGCCTGGGGGACATCCAATCAGCCCCAGCATTTT	CAWTAWGTSNQPQHF
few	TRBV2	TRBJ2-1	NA	TGTGCCAGCAGTAACCCCCCCAGGGAGGACAATGAGCAGTTCTTC	CASSNPPREDNEQFF
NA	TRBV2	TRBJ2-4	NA	TGTGCCAGCAGTGTTGGGGCGGGACCGGGAAACATTCAGTACTTC	CASSVGAGPGNIQYF
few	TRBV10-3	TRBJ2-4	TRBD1	TGTGCCATCAGTGATACGACAGGGCCCAAAAACATTCAGTACTTC	CAISDTTGPKNIQYF
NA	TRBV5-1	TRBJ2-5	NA	TGCGCCAGCAGCCCAGGGGTGGCGGAGACCCAGTACTTC	CASSPGVAETQYF
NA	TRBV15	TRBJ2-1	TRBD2	TGTGCCACCAGCAGACTGGGACTAGGGAGGAACAATGAGCAGTTCTTC	CATSRLGLGRNNEQFF
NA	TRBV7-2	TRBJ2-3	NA	TGTGCCAGCAGCTTAGCGAGAGCGGACCTCACAGATACGCAGTATTTT	CASSLARADLTDTQYF
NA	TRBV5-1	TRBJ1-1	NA	TGCGCCAGCAGCTTAGGGGGTTCCTCGGAAACTGAAGCTTTCTTT	CASSLGGSSETEAFF
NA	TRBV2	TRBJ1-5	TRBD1	TGTGCCAGCAGGGGGGACAGGGTGACTCAGCCCCAGCATTTT	CASRGDRVTQPQHF
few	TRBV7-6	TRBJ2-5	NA	TGTGCCAGCAGCTCCCGGTTAGACCAAGAGACCCAGTACTTC	CASSSRLDQETQYF
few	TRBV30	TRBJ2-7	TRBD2	TGTGCCTGGAGTGGAAACCGGGGAGGGAACTACGAGCAGTACTTC	CAWSGNRGGNYEQYF
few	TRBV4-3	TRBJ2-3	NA	TGCGCCAGCAGCCAAGATCAGGGACACACAGATACGCAGTATTTT	CASSQDQGHTDTQYF
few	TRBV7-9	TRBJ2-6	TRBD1	TGTGCCAGCAGCTTAGCAGCACAGGGGGCAGTTGGGGCCAACGTCCTGACTTTC	CASSLAAQGAVGANVLTF
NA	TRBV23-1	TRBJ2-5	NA	TGCGCCAGCAGTCAGTCGACAGGCCTCCAAGAGACCCAGTACTTC	CASSQSTGLQETQYF
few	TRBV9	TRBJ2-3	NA	TGTGCCAGCAGTGGGACTTTCCCTAGCACAGATACGCAGTATTTT	CASSGTFPSTDTQYF
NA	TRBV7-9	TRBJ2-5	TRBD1	TGTGCCAGCAGCCTTATGACAGGGGGTGTGGAGACCCAGTACTTC	CASSLMTGGVETQYF
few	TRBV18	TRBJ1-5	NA	TGTGCCAGCTCACCAAGGGCAGGAGGGAATCAGCCCCAGCATTTT	CASSPRAGGNQPQHF
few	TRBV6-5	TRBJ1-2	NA	TGTGCCAGCAGTTACTCGACGTTCGCAGGCTATGGCTACACCTTC	CASSYSTFAGYGYTF
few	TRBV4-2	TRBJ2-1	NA	TGTGCCAGCAGCGAGCAGGGGCGAGCAGGATCCAATGAGCAGTTCTTC	CASSEQGRAGSNEQFF
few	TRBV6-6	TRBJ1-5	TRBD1	TGTGCCAGCAGTTACGGGACAGGGAGGCCCCAGCATTTT	CASSYGTGRPQHF
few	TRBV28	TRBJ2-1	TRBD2	TGTGCCAGCGGACTAGTATACAATGAGCAGTTCTTC	CASGLVYNEQFF
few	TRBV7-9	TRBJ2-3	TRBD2	TGTGCCAGCAGCTTTTCTAGCGGGAGGGCAGATACGCAGTATTTT	CASSFSSGRADTQYF
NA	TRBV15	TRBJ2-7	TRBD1	TGTGCCACCAGCAGGGGACAGGGCTTCTCCTACGAGCAGTACTTC	CATSRGQGFSYEQYF
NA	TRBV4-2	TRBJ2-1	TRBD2	TGTGCCAGCAGCCAACCTGGACTAGCAAGGAATGAGCAGTTCTTC	CASSQPGLARNEQFF
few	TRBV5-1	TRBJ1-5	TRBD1	TGCGCCAGCAGCTTGTTCGGGGACAGGGGCCAGCCCCAGCATTTT	CASSLFGDRGQPQHF
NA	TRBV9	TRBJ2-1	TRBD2	TGTGCCAGCAGCGTAGTATCTGCGGGAGGCTTCAATGAGCAGTTCTTC	CASSVVSAGGFNEQFF
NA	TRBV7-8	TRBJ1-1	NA	TGTGCCAGCAGCTCCAGCGCGAACACTGAAGCTTTCTTT	CASSSSANTEAFF
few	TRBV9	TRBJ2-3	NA	TGTGCCAGCAGCGTAGGTTACACAGATACGCAGTATTTT	CASSVGYTDTQYF
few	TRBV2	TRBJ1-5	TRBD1	TGTGCCAGCAGCGGACAGGGGTTTAGCAATCAGCCCCAGCATTTT	CASSGQGFSNQPQHF
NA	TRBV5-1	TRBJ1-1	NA	TGCGCCAGCAGCGAGGAACGTATGAGGACTGAAGCTTTCTTT	CASSEERMRTEAFF
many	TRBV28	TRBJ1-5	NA	TGTGCCATAAACGGACCGCCCGGGGGTCAGCCCCAGCATTTT	CAINGPPGGQPQHF
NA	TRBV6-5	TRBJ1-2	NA	TGTGCCAGCAGTTACGGGGCTGGTGGCTACACCTTC	CASSYGAGGYTF
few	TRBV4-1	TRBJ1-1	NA	TGCGCCAGCAGCCAAGTTAGCGGGCGAGGGAGAACTGAAGCTTTCTTT	CASSQVSGRGRTEAFF
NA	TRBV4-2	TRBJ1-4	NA	TGTGCCAGCAGCCAAGAGGTAGCAGGGAATAGGGAAAAACTGTTTTTT	CASSQEVAGNREKLFF
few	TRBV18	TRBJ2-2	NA	TGTGCCAGCTCGCTAATACAGGTTACGGACACCGGGGAGCTGTTTTTT	CASSLIQVTDTGELFF
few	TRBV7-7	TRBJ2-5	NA	TGTGCCAGCAGCCCCGAGTTCCAGCGGTGGGAGACCCAGTACTTC	CASSPEFQRWETQYF
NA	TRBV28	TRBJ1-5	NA	TGTGCCAGCAAGACTGGCAATCAGCCCCAGCATTTT	CASKTGNQPQHF
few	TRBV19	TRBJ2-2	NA	TGTGCCAGTACCGTACCCGGGACCGGGGGGCGCACCGGGGAGCTGTTTTTT	CASTVPGTGGRTGELFF
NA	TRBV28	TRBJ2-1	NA	TGTGCCAGCAGTTTCAGGGGTGAGCAGTTCTTC	CASSFRGEQFF
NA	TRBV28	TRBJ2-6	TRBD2	TGTGCCAGCAGTACGACTAGCGGGAGAAGGGGATCTGGGGCCAACGTCCTGACTTTC	CASSTTSGRRGSGANVLTF
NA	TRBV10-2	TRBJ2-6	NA	TGCGCCAGCAGCAGACAGGACTCTGGGGCCAACGTCCTGACTTTC	CASSRQDSGANVLTF
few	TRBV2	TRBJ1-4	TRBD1	TGTGCCAGCAGCAAACAGGGGGCACCTAATGAAAAACTGTTTTTT	CASSKQGAPNEKLFF
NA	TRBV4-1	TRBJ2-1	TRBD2	TGCGCCAGCAGCCAAGGGAGAAAGGGAGGGTACAATGAGCAGTTCTTC	CASSQGRKGGYNEQFF
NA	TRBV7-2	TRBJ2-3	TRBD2	TGTGCCAGCAGCCGCGGGACTAGCGGCACAGATACGCAGTATTTT	CASSRGTSGTDTQYF
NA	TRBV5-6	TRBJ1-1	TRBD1	TGTGCGACAGGGGGCGGGAACACTGAAGCTTTCTTT	CATGGGNTEAFF
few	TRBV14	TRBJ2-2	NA	TGTGCCAGCAGTCCCTCCCGGACCGGGGAGCTGTTTTTT	CASSPSRTGELFF
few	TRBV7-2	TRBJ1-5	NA	TGTGCCAGCAGTGAGCAGGGTAGGCAGCCCCAGCATTTT	CASSEQGRQPQHF